The 25 T cell receptor beta chains reported below all come from one sample, sequenced in a study of PD-L1 blockade in urothelial cancer. Here immunoSEQ multiplex PCR was the method, and the copy in TCRdb shows in-frame clones only, minus some. The sample lists about 87,000 clones, 80% to 85% occurring once. The time point here: pretreatment peripheral blood. The starting material was PBMCs, obtained around atezolizumab (anti-PD-L1) treatment. Every receptor here comes from a man in his sixties with urothelial cancer.

The chain combines TRBV4-1 with TRBJ2-7; TRBD2 aligns across 8 bases. The CDR3 length is 17 residues. V gave up 0 bases and J gave up 6 bases; unmatched junction bases: 13. Germline lookup yields CDR1 MGHRA and CDR2 YSYEKL. CDR3 bases: TGCGCCAGCAGCCAAGATCCCCCTAGCGGGCCTCCTCGCGAGCAGTACTTC. Translated, it gives CASSQDPPSGPPREQYF.

The chain recombines TRBV11-2 with TRBJ1-6; D gene uncertain. The CDR3 totals 15 residues. Germline lookup yields CDR1 SGHAT and CDR2 FQNNGV. V was clipped by 4 bases and J by 6 bases, with 13 bases between them. The CDR3 nucleotides are TGTGCCAGCAGCTCGCCGGACGGAGGTAATTCACCCCTCCACTTT. Residues: CASSSPDGGNSPLHF.

V and J are TRBV5-1 and TRBJ2-2, with D perhaps matching TRBD2 (6 bases). This CDR3 has 18 residues. The V end was cut by 0 bases, the J end by 0 bases, with 15 bases between. Germline lookup yields CDR1 SGHRS and CDR2 YFSETQ. The CDR3 loop reads CASSLGISGTTNTGELFF. CDR3 nucleotides: TGCGCCAGCAGCTTGGGGATTAGCGGAACTACGAACACCGGGGAGCTGTTTTTT. Full variable domain (remainder filled in from reference TRBV5-1 and TRBJ2-2): KAGVTQTPRYLIKTRGQQVTLSCSPISGHRSVSWYQQTPGQGLQFLFEYFSETQRNKGNFPGRFSGRQFSNSRSEMNVSTLELGDSALYLCASSLGISGTTNTGELFFGEGSRLTVL.

The chain joins TRBV30 to TRBJ1-1; 8 bases are shared with TRBD1. CDR1 GTSNPN and CDR2 SVGIG come from the germline V gene (reference sequence). With 3 bases clipped from V and 1 base from J, the junction kept 7 bases outside the gene matches. The CDR3 consists of 15 residues. The CDR3 spells CAWSPPDRANTEAFF. The DNA for the CDR3 is TGTGCCTGGAGCCCCCCGGACAGGGCGAACACTGAAGCTTTCTTT.

The sample holds many counts of this clone. The chain is built from TRBV19 and TRBJ1-2, with D unclear. Between the trimmed V and J ends, which lost 7 bases and 7 bases, there was a span of 7 bases. Germline V gene data show CDR1 as LNHDA and CDR2 as SQIVND (reference sequence). The CDR3 loop spans 10 amino acids. The CDR3 reads CASTGSGYTF. CDR3 coding DNA: TGTGCCAGTACGGGAAGTGGCTACACCTTC.

This clone appeared a few times. This rearrangement joins TRBV7-9 to TRBJ2-1; TRBD2 matches 8 bases. The germline V gene encodes CDR1 SEHNR and CDR2 FQNEAQ (reference sequence). Losses at the gene ends were 4 bases for V and 0 bases for J; bases not matched to a gene: 8. The CDR3 has 17 residues. The CDR3 sequence: CASSSRLAQSSYNEQFF. The CDR3 DNA sequence: TGTGCCAGCAGCTCCCGACTAGCGCAGAGCTCCTACAATGAGCAGTTCTTC. Complete variable domain (other parts from reference TRBV7-9 and TRBJ2-1): DTGVSQNPRHKITKRGQNVTFRCDPISEHNRLYWYRQTLGQGPEFLTYFQNEAQLEKSRLLSDRFSAERPKGSFSTLEIQRTEQGDSAMYLCASSSRLAQSSYNEQFFGPGTRLTVL.

This chain uses TRBV9 with TRBJ2-5; no clear D. V was clipped by 0 bases and J by 5 bases, with 5 bases between them. The germline gives CDR1 SGDLS, CDR2 YYNGEE. This CDR3 contains 12 residues. This CDR3 reads CASSVGEETQYF. CDR3 nucleotide sequence: TGTGCCAGCAGCGTAGGAGAGGAGACCCAGTACTTC.

The chain combines TRBV30 with TRBJ2-3, with 10 nucleotides matching TRBD1. From germline, CDR1 is GTSNPN and CDR2 SVGIG (reference sequence). V shed 0 bases, J shed 9 bases, and the junction held 3 bases outside the gene matches. The CDR3 contains 13 residues. CDR3 DNA sequence: TGTGCCTGGAGTGTAGGGACAGGGGCCACGCAGTATTTT. It encodes CAWSVGTGATQYF.

The chain couples TRBV29-1 to TRBJ2-7; D is uncertain. There are 13 residues in the CDR3. CDR1 SQVTM and CDR2 ANQGSEA come from the germline V gene. Trimming removed 7 bases from V and 5 bases from J, with 18 bases in between. CDR3 coding DNA: TGCAGCGCCCAGAAGAGACATCAGGACGAGCAGTACTTC. This translates into CSAQKRHQDEQYF.

The chain carries TRBV5-1 and TRBJ2-3; possibly TRBD1 for D (6 bases). V was pared by 4 bases and J by 2 bases, with 11 bases between. The CDR3 extends over 14 amino acids. The germline V gene encodes CDR1 SGHRS and CDR2 YFSETQ. The chain's CDR3 is CASSPGQYTDTQYF. The DNA of the CDR3 is TGCGCCAGCAGCCCTGGACAGTACACAGATACGCAGTATTTT.

This clone turned up a few times. The genes are TRBV5-1 and TRBJ1-1; 7 nucleotides agree with TRBD1. CDR1 and CDR2 from the germline V gene are SGHRS and YFSETQ. The CDR3 contains 14 residues. The trim removed 4 bases at V and 1 base at J, leaving 4 bases unmatched. CDR3 in DNA: TGCGCCAGCAGCGAAAGACAGGGGAACACTGAAGCTTTCTTT. Protein: CASSERQGNTEAFF.

In this sample, this clone turned up once. The chain links TRBV6-5 to TRBJ1-1; the match to TRBD1 covers 7 bases. Germline loops: CDR1 MNHEY, CDR2 SVGAGI. This CDR3 is 16 amino acids long. Germline trimming cut 2 bases from V and 0 bases from J; bases unmatched to any gene: 6. The CDR3 spells CASSYDRGRLNTEAFF. The CDR3 nucleotides read TGTGCCAGCAGTTACGATAGGGGGCGTCTGAACACTGAAGCTTTCTTT.

The rearrangement joins TRBV19 to TRBJ2-5; 16 bases fit TRBD2. The CDR3 spans 19 residues. With 8 bases clipped from V and 4 bases from J, the junction kept 16 bases outside the gene matches. Germline loops: CDR1 LNHDA, CDR2 SQIVND (reference sequence). CDR3 sequence (DNA): TGTGCCAGTTCGACGGAGTTTGGGACTAGCGGGAGGGTTCGAGAGACCCAGTACTTC. The encoded protein is CASSTEFGTSGRVRETQYF.

This chain joins TRBV10-1 and TRBJ1-6; 7 bases match TRBD1. Germline CDR1 is WNHNN and CDR2 is SYGVQD (reference sequence). Trimming removed 5 bases from V and 8 bases from J; junction bases left unmatched: 3. The CDR3 totals 13 residues. CDR3 residues: CASSPGQYSPLHF. The CDR3 region has the DNA TGCGCCAGCAGTCCGGGACAGTATTCACCCCTCCACTTT.

V usage is TRBV2 and J usage is TRBJ1-1, with D tentatively TRBD1 (5 bases). This CDR3 comprises 15 residues. V shed 0 bases and J shed 3 bases, with 11 bases lying between them. Germline CDR1 is SNHLY and CDR2 is FYNNEI. This CDR3 is CASSEASGMDTEAFF. In DNA, the CDR3 is TGTGCCAGCAGTGAAGCATCAGGGATGGACACTGAAGCTTTCTTT.

The J gene is TRBJ2-7, the V gene TRBV6-6; TRBD1 is a possible D gene (5 bases). Trimming removed 5 bases at V and 6 bases at J, with 20 bases between. The CDR3 has 15 residues. Germline values: CDR1 MNHNY, CDR2 SVGAGI (reference sequence). CDR3 nucleotide sequence: TGTGCCAGCAGTCGCCAAGGGGTCAGGTCCCTCGAGCAGTACTTC. Translation gives CASSRQGVRSLEQYF.

V and J are TRBV28 and TRBJ2-7, with 10 bases fitting TRBD2. The CDR3 loop spans 15 amino acids. CDR1 MDHEN and CDR2 SYDVKM come from the germline V gene. Trimming cost V 1 base and J 5 bases; bases outside gene matches: 5. For the CDR3, the DNA is TGTGCCAGCAGTTTATCAGCGGGAGGGAATAACGAGCAGTACTTC. This codes for CASSLSAGGNNEQYF.

The chain uses TRBV5-1 and TRBJ1-4; maybe TRBD1 (5 bases). V was clipped by 4 bases and J by 2 bases, with 18 bases between them. The CDR3 runs 17 residues. CDR1 is SGHRS and CDR2 is YFSETQ in the germline V gene. CDR3 coding DNA: TGCGCCAGCAGCGGGATGGCGGGACTTAGGACTAATGAAAAACTGTTTTTT. Its translation is CASSGMAGLRTNEKLFF.

V and J are TRBV9 and TRBJ2-3; TRBD1 agrees at 9 bases. V lost 0 bases, J lost 6 bases, and 8 bases stayed unmatched. The germline CDR1 and CDR2 sequences are SGDLS and YYNGEE. This CDR3 spans 16 amino acids. The CDR3 region has the DNA TGTGCCAGCAGCGTAGGGGGGACAGGGTACGGGGATACGCAGTATTTT. Amino acids: CASSVGGTGYGDTQYF.

V gene TRBV11-2 combines with J gene TRBJ1-1; D might be TRBD1 (5 bases). The V end was cut by 8 bases, the J end by 0 bases, with 10 bases between. This CDR3 is built from 13 residues. CDR1 and CDR2 from the germline V gene are SGHAT and FQNNGV. The DNA for the CDR3 is TGTGCCAGCCGAGACAGATTGAACACTGAAGCTTTCTTT. Translated, it gives CASRDRLNTEAFF.

CDR3 amino acids: CASSPRTGGNIQYF. In nucleotides, the CDR3 is TGTGCCAGCAGTCCAAGGACAGGGGGTAACATTCAGTACTTC. The J gene is TRBJ2-4, the V gene TRBV27; 10 bases are shared with TRBD1. The V gene end was trimmed by 5 bases and the J gene end by 7 bases; junction bases not matched to a gene: 5. The germline V gene encodes CDR1 MNHEY and CDR2 SMNVEV (reference sequence). This CDR3 spans 14 amino acids.

The J gene is TRBJ1-5, the V gene TRBV27; D unclear. CDR1 is MNHEY and CDR2 is SMNVEV in the germline V gene (reference sequence). Trimming cost V 8 bases and J 0 bases, with 11 bases left between them. The CDR3 has 14 amino acids. The CDR3 reads CASSRRGSNQPQHF. CDR3 sequence (DNA): TGTGCCAGCTCCCGCCGGGGTAGCAATCAGCCCCAGCATTTT.

This clone has just a few counts. The chain uses TRBV7-9 and TRBJ1-2; a possible D gene is TRBD1 (5 bases). The CDR3 contains 14 residues. The germline V gene encodes CDR1 SEHNR and CDR2 FQNEAQ (reference sequence). V was cut by 4 bases and J by 0 bases, with 9 bases left in between. The DNA of the CDR3 is TGTGCCAGCAGCTCCAGGGAAACTAACTATGGCTACACCTTC. It yields the protein CASSSRETNYGYTF.

The DNA for the CDR3 is TGTGCCAGCTCACCATCTACAGGGGAAGCTTTCTTT. Translating it yields CASSPSTGEAFF. The chain joins TRBV18 to TRBJ1-1, with a tentative D call TRBD1 (6 bases). The ends were cut back, 2 bases at V and 8 bases at J, with 9 bases in the middle. This CDR3 comprises 12 residues. CDR1 and CDR2 (germline): KGHSH, LQKENI.

The gene calls are TRBV6-1 and TRBJ1-3; tentative D call: TRBD1 (5 bases). The CDR3 sequence is 15 residues long. The V and J ends lost 2 bases and 3 bases respectively, with 11 bases between them. The germline V gene has CDR1 MNHNS and CDR2 SASEGT. In DNA form, the CDR3 reads TGTGCCAGCAGTGAAATTTGGCAGGGTGGAAACACCATATATTTT. Its translation: CASSEIWQGGNTIYF.